Listed here are 20 T cell receptor beta chains from one sample, sequenced in a study of T-cell reconstitution after alpha-beta-depleted transplantation in children. TCRbeta library preparation incorporated unique molecular identifiers. Each CDR3 protein gets one entry after TCRdb re-called the PCR reads with MiXCR. The table shows hundreds of thousands of distinct CDR3 sequences, with roughly 26% occurring only once. The sequencing used PBMCs, collected before TCRalphabeta/CD19-depleted stem cell transplant. All receptors derive from a girl aged 2-10 years with Fanconi anemia, due to receive a stem cell transplant.

The V gene is TRBV18, the J gene TRBJ2-5, with unresolved D. V was shortened by 3 bases and J by 5 bases, with 7 bases between the two germline ends. Germline V lookup: CDR1 KGHSH, CDR2 LQKENI. The length of the CDR3 is 12 residues. The DNA for the CDR3 is TGTGCCAGCTCACCCGGGTCGGAGACCCAGTACTTC. Translating gives CASSPGSETQYF.

CDR3 DNA: TGTGCCAGCAGCCCCCGGTGGGACCACACTGAAGCTTTCTTT. Its protein is CASSPRWDHTEAFF. The V call is TRBV6-2 or TRBV6-3, the J call TRBJ1-1, with a possible D match to TRBD1 (5 bases). This CDR3 spans 14 amino acids. The V end was cut by 6 bases, the J end by 3 bases, with 14 bases between. CDR1 and CDR2 from the germline V gene are MNHEY and SVGEGT.

J is TRBJ2-7 and V is TRBV4-1; no definite D call. CDR3 size: 17 residues. V was clipped by 0 bases and J by 0 bases, with 15 bases between them. In germline, CDR1 is MGHRA, CDR2 YSYEKL. Written as DNA, the CDR3 is TGCGCCAGCAGCCAAGAATGGGTCCCGCACAGCTCCTACGAGCAGTACTTC. Its protein product is CASSQEWVPHSSYEQYF.

V usage is TRBV5-6 and J usage is TRBJ2-7; TRBD2 matches at 8 bases. V dropped 2 bases and J dropped 4; count of bases not matched to a gene: 5. The germline V gene has CDR1 SGHDT and CDR2 YYEEEE. This CDR3 has 14 residues. CDR3 protein: CASSFSGTRYEQYF. CDR3 DNA: TGTGCCAGCAGCTTTTCTGGGACTAGGTACGAGCAGTACTTC.

The chain links TRBV20-1 to TRBJ2-1; 8 nucleotides agree with TRBD2. There are 16 residues in the CDR3. V was clipped by 2 bases and J by 4 bases; unmatched bases: 10. Per germline, CDR1 DFQATT and CDR2 SNEGSKA (reference sequence). The CDR3 DNA reads as TGCAGTGCTAGAAAGATTACTAGCGGACCTTACAATGAGCAGTTCTTC. Translated, it gives CSARKITSGPYNEQFF.

This clonotype was picked up many times. The chain employs TRBV9 and TRBJ2-7; D not resolved. The germline CDR1 and CDR2 sequences are SGDLS and YYNGEE. The CDR3 extends over 13 amino acids. Trimming removed 4 bases at V and 7 bases at J, with 15 bases between. The CDR3 DNA is TGTGCCAGCAGCCCCTACCATTCGGCAGAGCAGTACTTC. It specifies CASSPYHSAEQYF. The full variable domain, completed using reference TRBV9 and TRBJ2-7, is DSGVTQTPKHLITATGQRVTLRCSPRSGDLSVYWYQQSLDQGLQFLIQYYNGEERAKGNILERFSAQQFPDLHSELNLSSLELGDSALYFCASSPYHSAEQYFGPGTRLTVT.

The rearrangement links TRBV4-2 to TRBJ2-1; D remains unclear. V was cut by 1 base and J by 8 bases, with 6 bases left in between. Germline-derived CDR1 and CDR2 are LGHNA and YNFKEQ. The CDR3 has 12 residues. In DNA form, the CDR3 reads TGTGCCAGCAGCCAAGGGCGGTATGAGCAGTTCTTC. Translation: CASSQGRYEQFF.

This clonotype was seen repeatedly, ten times or more. The rearrangement joins TRBV18 to TRBJ2-2; weak D call: TRBD1 (5 bases). Trimming removed 1 base at V and 2 bases at J, with 11 bases between. This CDR3 has 16 amino acids. Germline V gene data show CDR1 as KGHSH and CDR2 as LQKENI. Here the CDR3 reads CASSPRQGSNTGELFF. CDR3 nucleotide sequence: TGTGCCAGCTCACCACGCCAGGGTTCCAACACCGGGGAGCTGTTTTTT. The full variable domain, completed using reference TRBV18 and TRBJ2-2, is NAGVMQNPRHLVRRRGQEARLRCSPMKGHSHVYWYRQLPEEGLKFMVYLQKENIIDESGMPKERFSAEFPKEGPSILRIQQVVRGDSAAYFCASSPRQGSNTGELFFGEGSRLTVL.

Ten or more counts support this clonotype. This chain uses TRBV29-1 with TRBJ2-5; D possibly matches TRBD1 or TRBD2 (5 bases each). The CDR3 extends over 12 amino acids. Trimming took 4 bases from V and 2 from J, leaving 8 bases between them. Germline CDR1 reads SQVTM; CDR2 reads ANQGSEA. DNA for the CDR3: TGCAGCGTTGTGGGGGTTCAAGAGACCCAGTACTTC. This translates into CSVVGVQETQYF. The full variable domain, rest sourced from reference TRBV29-1 and TRBJ2-5, is SAVISQKPSRDICQRGTSLTIQCQVDSQVTMMFWYRQQPGQSLTLIATANQGSEATYESGFVIDKFPISRPNLTFSTLTVSNMSPEDSSIYLCSVVGVQETQYFGPGTRLLVL.

This clonotype was observed at least ten times. The V call is TRBV20-1, the J call TRBJ2-6; D perhaps matches TRBD2 (5 bases). This CDR3 contains 15 residues. The V gene's germline CDR1 is DFQATT and CDR2 SNEGSKA (reference sequence). V was clipped by 6 bases and J by 0 bases, with 12 bases between them. CDR3: CSADDTSSGANVLTF. The CDR3 DNA is TGCAGTGCAGACGACACTAGCTCTGGGGCCAACGTCCTGACTTTC.

This clonotype was counted ten times or more. The chain links TRBV7-6 to TRBJ2-1, with 9 bases fitting TRBD2. V was pared by 0 bases and J by 0 bases, with 0 bases of the junction left unmatched. This CDR3 region has 16 residues. Germline V lookup: CDR1 SGHVS, CDR2 FNYEAQ. The CDR3 DNA reads TGTGCCAGCAGCTTAGCGGGACTAGCCTCCTACAATGAGCAGTTCTTC. It yields the protein CASSLAGLASYNEQFF.

This clonotype was counted ten times or more. V gene TRBV10-3 combines with J gene TRBJ2-3; D is perhaps TRBD1 or TRBD2 (6 bases each). The V end lost 0 bases, the J end lost 4 bases, and 17 bases lay between the germline ends. The CDR3 loop spans 17 amino acids. In germline, CDR1 is ENHRY, CDR2 SYGVKD. The chain's CDR3 is CAISESKGRTAPDTQYF. CDR3 DNA: TGTGCCATCAGTGAGTCGAAAGGGAGGACAGCACCAGATACGCAGTATTTT.

V and J are TRBV7-8 and TRBJ2-2, with 9 bases fitting TRBD1. Germline loops: CDR1 SGHVS, CDR2 FQNEAQ. The V gene end was trimmed by 6 bases and the J gene end by 4 bases; junction bases not matched to a gene: 6. The CDR3 length is 15 residues. The CDR3 DNA reads TGTGCCAGCAGAAACAGGGGGCGTAGCACCGGGGAGCTGTTTTTT. Translating it yields CASRNRGRSTGELFF.

This clonotype was seen ten or more times. This chain links TRBV20-1 with TRBJ2-1; D call uncertain. There are 16 residues in the CDR3. Germline CDR1 is DFQATT and CDR2 is SNEGSKA (reference sequence). Trimming cost V 1 base and J 5 bases, with 18 bases left between them. Written as DNA, the CDR3 is TGCAGTGCTAGAGTGCCATCTGCCCCCCAACACAATGAGCAGTTCTTC. This codes for CSARVPSAPQHNEQFF.

This clonotype was observed many times. The genes are TRBV7-2 and TRBJ2-1, with a weak D call TRBD2 (6 bases). The germline V and J ends were trimmed by 1 base and 6 bases, with 13 bases remaining between them. This CDR3 is built from 15 residues. Germline lookup yields CDR1 SGHTA and CDR2 FQGNSA. The CDR3 region is CASSLGAGYSNEQFF. The CDR3 coding sequence is TGTGCCAGCAGCTTAGGGGCGGGGTATTCCAATGAGCAGTTCTTC.

V gene TRBV29-1 combines with J gene TRBJ2-2; D gene ambiguous. CDR3 length: 15 amino acids. Germline V gene sequence: CDR1 SQVTM, CDR2 ANQGSEA. V was pared by 6 bases and J by 4 bases, with 18 bases between. The CDR3, as DNA: TGCAGCGTCTCGACCGTAAATGCCGGCACCGGGGAGCTGTTTTTT. Encoded protein: CSVSTVNAGTGELFF.

This clonotype has ten or more counts. The chain employs TRBV4-2 and TRBJ1-2; TRBD1 agrees at 7 bases. The CDR3 spans 17 residues. V trimming: 0 bases; J trimming: 4 bases; junction bases outside the gene matches: 11. Germline CDR1 is LGHNA and CDR2 is YNFKEQ. The CDR3 nucleotides are TGTGCCAGCAGCCAAGATGCCTCAGGGGGGTGGTTCTATGGCTACACCTTC. Translation gives CASSQDASGGWFYGYTF.

This clonotype was recorded a few times. The chain has TRBV29-1 and TRBJ2-7, with 9 positions matching TRBD1. This CDR3 has 14 residues. Germline V gives CDR1 SQVTM, CDR2 ANQGSEA. The ends lost 2 bases at V and 4 bases at J; junction bases unmatched: 6. In nucleotides, the CDR3 is TGCAGCGTTGAAAGGGACAGGGATTTGTACGAGCAGTACTTC. Its translation is CSVERDRDLYEQYF.

The chain recombines TRBV25-1 with TRBJ2-7, with 11 bases matching TRBD1. This CDR3 spans 15 amino acids. Germline CDR1 reads MGHDK; CDR2 reads SYGVNS. Losses at the gene ends were 3 bases for V and 6 bases for J; bases not matched to a gene: 7. The DNA for the CDR3 is TGTGCCAGCAGTGACTCCGGGACAGGGGGGGTCGAGCAGTACTTC. This gives the protein CASSDSGTGGVEQYF.

The table lists this clonotype with many counts. The V gene is TRBV12-3 or TRBV12-4, the J gene TRBJ1-1; unclear D gene. The CDR3 totals 11 residues. V was cut by 8 bases and J by 1 base, with 5 bases left in between. CDR3 amino acids: CASSPNTEAFF. CDR3 bases: TGTGCCAGCTCACCGAACACTGAAGCTTTCTTT.